A selection of T cell receptor beta chains follows, all from one sample in a study of CD8 T cells in ankylosing spondylitis. Via MiXCR, TCRdb re-called the 5' RACE reads, giving one row per CDR3 protein. The table lists 150,000 to 200,000 distinct CDR3 sequences, roughly 10% of them singletons. Sample: blood, either unsorted or a sorted T cell fraction (not recorded which). Receptor source: a male donor with ankylosing spondylitis or in good health (not recorded which). Both conserved end residues are part of each CDR3. Not every row has a clone size; where given, it reads once, few, many or a size class.

v_gene	j_gene	abundance	CDR3aa
TRBV12-3/TRBV12-4	TRBJ1-2	medium-sized	CASSFGDYGYTF
TRBV15	TRBJ2-7	NA	CATSRDRREQYF
TRBV12-3/TRBV12-4	TRBJ2-1	many	CASSPGTSGNEQFF
TRBV29-1	TRBJ2-7	many	CSVDTSGGGYEQYF
TRBV2	TRBJ2-6	NA	CAISEETGELLSGANVLTF
TRBV4-2	TRBJ2-3	many	CASSQAGTGGTDTQYF
TRBV20-1	TRBJ2-1	many	CSAYPLAGGYNEQFF
TRBV6-2/TRBV6-3	TRBJ2-1	NA	CASRFRGHEQFF
TRBV7-6	TRBJ2-3	few	CASSLGLAGRDTQYF
TRBV14	TRBJ2-5	many	CASSPLDREQETQYF
TRBV4-1	TRBJ2-7	NA	CASSPRQASYEQYF
TRBV7-9	TRBJ1-1	NA	CASSFRVSSTEAFF
TRBV7-9	TRBJ2-1	NA	CASSPVVHNEQFF
TRBV9	TRBJ2-5	many	CASSEMTGGGETQYF
TRBV11-2	TRBJ2-7	NA	CASDGGIGYEQYF
TRBV28	TRBJ2-7	many	CSLGGGPKTSYEQYF
TRBV5-6	TRBJ2-3	many	CASSSPGLAVTDTQYF
TRBV28	TRBJ1-2	many	CASSSSDGNYGYTF
TRBV25-1	TRBJ1-4	many	CASSEWGHSRTNEKLFF
TRBV7-2	TRBJ1-2	NA	CASSSGRGTAYGYTF
TRBV12-3/TRBV12-4	TRBJ2-7	many	CASSSRYEQYF
TRBV10-3	TRBJ2-2	many	CAISGTGVNGELFF
TRBV5-1	TRBJ2-1	many	CASSLADNRNEQFF
TRBV12-3/TRBV12-4	TRBJ1-1	many	CASSLGVLGTEAFF
TRBV2	TRBJ2-5	many	CASRGLTQETQYF
TRBV3-1	TRBJ1-1	many	CASSHYGGPGAFF
TRBV10-1	TRBJ2-4	few	CASSDGAGAKNIQYF
TRBV28	TRBJ2-1	many	CASRLRGTYNEQFF
TRBV5-4	TRBJ1-6	NA	CASSPRGGEISSPLHF
TRBV15	TRBJ1-1	many	CATSRDLAGGAEAFF
TRBV9	TRBJ1-5	many	CASSVGGPNQPQHF
TRBV6-2/TRBV6-3	TRBJ2-7	NA	CASSPTYRGRYF
TRBV5-1	TRBJ2-1	NA	CASRTSGGAEQFF
TRBV4-3	TRBJ1-1	few	CASSQVGDPEAFF
TRBV12-3/TRBV12-4	TRBJ1-1	few	CASSTNRGRGDEAFF
TRBV29-1	TRBJ2-2	many	CSVEEGGPSGELFF
TRBV7-7	TRBJ2-2	many	CASSSNVNGELFF
TRBV6-1	TRBJ2-5	many	CASGDEQETQYF
TRBV5-8	TRBJ1-2	many	CASSLSRAGYTF
TRBV11-2	TRBJ1-2	many	CASSFKGTEGYTF
TRBV29-1	TRBJ2-5	few	CSVEGLAGEETQYF
TRBV7-8	TRBJ2-7	many	CASSLGMGLAFEQYF
TRBV9	TRBJ1-3	once	CASSGLTGTGGNTIYF
TRBV6-2/TRBV6-3	TRBJ1-2	many	CASSDSNDRAVGYTF
TRBV5-1	TRBJ2-1	many	CASSLFSETEQFF
TRBV6-5	TRBJ2-5	many	CASSYSLASFSGIETQYF
TRBV27	TRBJ1-2	NA	CASTLARGGYTF
TRBV5-1	TRBJ2-5	many	CASSLGTPQETQYF
TRBV2	TRBJ2-2	many	CASSELRAGELFF
TRBV7-9	TRBJ2-1	few	CASSLALEQFF
TRBV4-1	TRBJ2-1	many	CASSPPGNEQFF